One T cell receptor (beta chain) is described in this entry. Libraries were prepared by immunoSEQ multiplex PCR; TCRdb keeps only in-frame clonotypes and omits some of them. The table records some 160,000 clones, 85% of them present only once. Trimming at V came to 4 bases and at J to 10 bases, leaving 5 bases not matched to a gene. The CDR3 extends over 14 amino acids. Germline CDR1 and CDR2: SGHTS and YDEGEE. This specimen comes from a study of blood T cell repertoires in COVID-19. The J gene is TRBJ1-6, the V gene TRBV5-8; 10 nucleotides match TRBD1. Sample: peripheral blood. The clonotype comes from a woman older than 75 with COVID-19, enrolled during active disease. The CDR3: CASSNRDRGSPLHF. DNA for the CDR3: TGTGCCAGCAGCAACCGGGACAGGGGATCACCCCTCCACTTT.